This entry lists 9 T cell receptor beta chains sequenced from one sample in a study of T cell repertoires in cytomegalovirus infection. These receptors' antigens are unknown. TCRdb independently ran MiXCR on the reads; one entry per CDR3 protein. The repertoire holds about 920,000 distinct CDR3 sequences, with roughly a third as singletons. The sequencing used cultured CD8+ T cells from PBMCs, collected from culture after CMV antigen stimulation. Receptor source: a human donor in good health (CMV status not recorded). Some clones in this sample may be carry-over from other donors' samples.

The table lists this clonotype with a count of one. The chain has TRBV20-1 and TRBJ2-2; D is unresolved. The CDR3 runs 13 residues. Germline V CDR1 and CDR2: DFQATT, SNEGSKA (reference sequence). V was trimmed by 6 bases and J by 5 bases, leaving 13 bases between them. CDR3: CSALDLRTGELFF. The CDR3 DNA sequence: TGCAGTGCCCTAGACCTGCGGACCGGGGAGCTGTTTTTT.

This chain's CDR3 is CASSPKTGYEQFF. The CDR3 bases are TGTGCCAGTAGTCCTAAGACAGGGTACGAGCAGTTCTTC. The J gene is TRBJ2-1, the V gene TRBV19; TRBD1 matches 7 bases. The J segment lost 10 bases and the V segment lost 5 bases, leaving 8 bases of the junction unmatched. Germline CDR1 LNHDA, CDR2 SQIVND (reference sequence). The CDR3 has 13 amino acids.

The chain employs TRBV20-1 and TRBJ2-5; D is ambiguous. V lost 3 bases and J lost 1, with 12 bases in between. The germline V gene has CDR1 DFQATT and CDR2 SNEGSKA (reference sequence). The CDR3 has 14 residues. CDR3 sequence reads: CSAREPFPQETQYF. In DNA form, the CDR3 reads TGCAGTGCTAGGGAACCATTCCCCCAAGAGACCCAGTACTTC.

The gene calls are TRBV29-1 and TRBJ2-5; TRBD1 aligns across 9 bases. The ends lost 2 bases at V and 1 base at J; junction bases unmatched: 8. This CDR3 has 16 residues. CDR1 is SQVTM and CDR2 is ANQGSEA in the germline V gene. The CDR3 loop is CSVERGTGFFQETQYF. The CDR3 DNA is TGCAGCGTTGAAAGGGGGACAGGGTTCTTCCAAGAGACCCAGTACTTC.

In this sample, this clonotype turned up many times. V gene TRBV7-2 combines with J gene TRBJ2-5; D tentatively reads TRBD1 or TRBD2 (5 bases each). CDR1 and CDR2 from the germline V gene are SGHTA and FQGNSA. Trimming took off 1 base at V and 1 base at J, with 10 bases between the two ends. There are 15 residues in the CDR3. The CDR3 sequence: CASSLGGRTQETQYF. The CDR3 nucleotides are TGTGCCAGCAGCTTAGGGGGACGGACCCAAGAGACCCAGTACTTC.

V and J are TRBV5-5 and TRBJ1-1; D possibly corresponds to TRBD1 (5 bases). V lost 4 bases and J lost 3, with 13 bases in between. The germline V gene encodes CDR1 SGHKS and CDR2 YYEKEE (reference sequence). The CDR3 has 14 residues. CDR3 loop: CASSPGPSYTEAFF. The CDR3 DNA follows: TGTGCCAGCAGCCCGGGACCCTCTTACACTGAAGCTTTCTTT. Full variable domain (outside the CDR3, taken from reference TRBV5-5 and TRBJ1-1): DAGVTQSPTHLIKTRGQQVTLRCSPISGHKSVSWYQQVLGQGPQFIFQYYEKEERGRGNFPDRFSARQFPNYSSELNVNALLLGDSALYLCASSPGPSYTEAFFGQGTRLTVV.

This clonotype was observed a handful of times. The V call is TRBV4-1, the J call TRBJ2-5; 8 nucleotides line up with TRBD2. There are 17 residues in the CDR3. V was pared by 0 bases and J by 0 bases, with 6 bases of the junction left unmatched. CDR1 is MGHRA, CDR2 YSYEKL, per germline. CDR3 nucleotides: TGCGCCAGCAGCCAAGATGTAGCGGGGAGGAACCAAGAGACCCAGTACTTC. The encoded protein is CASSQDVAGRNQETQYF.

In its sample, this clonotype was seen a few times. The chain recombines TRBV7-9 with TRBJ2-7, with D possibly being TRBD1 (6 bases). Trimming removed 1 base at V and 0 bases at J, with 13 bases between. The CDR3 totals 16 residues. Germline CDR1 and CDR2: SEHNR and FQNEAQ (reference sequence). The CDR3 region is CASSLEGGDPSYEQYF. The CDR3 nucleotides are TGTGCCAGCAGCTTAGAAGGGGGAGATCCCTCCTACGAGCAGTACTTC.

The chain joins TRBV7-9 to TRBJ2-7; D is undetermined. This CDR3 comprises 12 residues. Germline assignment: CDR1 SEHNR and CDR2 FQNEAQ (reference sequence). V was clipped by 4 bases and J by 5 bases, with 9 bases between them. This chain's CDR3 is CASSSTFDEQYV. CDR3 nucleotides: TGTGCCAGCAGCTCTACCTTCGACGAGCAGTACGTC.